This paragraph reports one T cell receptor (beta chain). This specimen comes from a study of blood T cell repertoires in COVID-19. Study context: The origin of the acute and convalescent COVID-19 samples was the United States, Italy and Spain.

The CDR3 has 14 amino acids. Germline trimming cut 4 bases from V and 9 bases from J; bases unmatched to any gene: 3. The germline V gene encodes CDR1 SGHTS and CDR2 YDEGEE. As processed by the authors: For nucleated cells, counts were estimated from reference gene primer amplification. Data came from immunoSEQ multiplex PCR; TCRdb stores just in-frame clones and leaves some out. The V and J calls and the clone size are those of that table, but D and trimming were determined from the DNA. The sample has 300,000 to 450,000 clones, approximately 87% seen once; the top ten hold more than 1.5%. All enrollees were about 18 to 100 years old and from under 25 US areas. Cohort placement rested on clinical history that participants reported themselves.

The sequence was collected from a middle-aged man in a cohort exposed to, infected with or recovered from COVID-19 (not recorded which). Source material: PBMCs or T cells enriched from blood (not recorded which). The chain carries TRBV5-8 and TRBJ1-6, with 11 bases identical to TRBD1. The CDR3 sequence is CASSPGQGGSPLHF. The CDR3 region has the DNA TGTGCCAGCAGCCCGGGACAGGGGGGTTCACCCCTCCACTTT.